This TCR beta chain derives from a study of T cell changes during pregnancy in multiple sclerosis. V trimming: 4 bases; J trimming: 2 bases; junction bases outside the gene matches: 9. The CDR3 extends over 17 amino acids. Germline V gives CDR1 LGHNA, CDR2 YNFKEQ. Some clones are missing from TCRdb's copy, which holds only in-frame ones; the method was immunoSEQ multiplex PCR. The sample contains approximately 60,000 clones, approximately 91% of which appear only once. Sequencing was performed on peripheral blood, taken in the second trimester of pregnancy. This TCR was recovered from a female donor with multiple sclerosis, enrolled in a pregnancy study. The gene calls are TRBV4-2 and TRBJ2-3; TRBD2 matches at 10 bases. The CDR3 sequence is CASSPNPGLANTDTQYF. CDR3 coding DNA: TGTGCCAGCAGCCCCAATCCGGGACTAGCGAACACAGATACGCAGTATTTT.